This TCR beta chain was sequenced during a study of vaccination and CD4 T cells after COVID-19. About the research overall: Treatment of control cultures consisted of a CEFX pool, an HIV-1 Nef pool, or no peptide.

Treatment in this sample: approximately nine-day PBMC culture with coronavirus spike peptide pools or control peptides (ViraFEST assay). Sequencing of DNA taken from cultured CD4+ T cells relied on the Oncomine TCR Beta short-read assay. The genomic DNA was obtained from cultured CD4+ T cells by extraction with the QIAamp micro DNA kit. Each CDR3 protein gets one entry after TCRdb re-called the PCR reads with MiXCR. The sample has approximately 18,000 distinct CDR3 sequences; more than 40% are singletons. V lost 0 bases and J 6 bases, leaving 9 bases between the germline ends. The V gene's germline CDR1 is MNHEY and CDR2 SVGAGI. The CDR3 runs to 15 residues. Study-level results: The study found median SARS-CoV-2-reactive clonotypes rising from around 20 to 38, not significantly. Early timepoints after natural infection were not analyzed in these convalescent patients.

Concerning this clonotype itself: Its specificity is not known.

The V call is TRBV6-5, the J call TRBJ1-6, with no clear D. The TCR originated in a human donor who had recovered from COVID-19. Sample: CD4+ T cells from blood, cultured in vitro, taken after SARS-CoV-2 vaccination. As DNA, the CDR3 is TGTGCCAGCAGTTACTCGCGGACGGCTAATTCACCCCTCCACTTT. Protein product: CASSYSRTANSPLHF.